The rows below give T cell receptor beta chains drawn from one sample of a study of blood T cell repertoires in COVID-19. The table came from immunoSEQ multiplex PCR; TCRdb's copy has only in-frame clones and leaves some out. Here the sample spans 100,000 to 150,000 clones, around 86% being singletons. The sample consisted of peripheral blood. All receptors derive from a middle-aged man with active or convalescent COVID-19. Each CDR3 is given with its conserved first and last residue. Each record gives: V gene, J gene, clone size, D gene, CDR3 DNA, CDR3 protein. D genes are given only for firm matches. Where a row states a size, it is once, few, many or the class of an expanded clone; other rows omit it.

>TRBV11-2|TRBJ2-1|NA|NA
TGTGCCAGCAGCTTGGGGACACTCGTTGATGAGCAGTTCTTC
CASSLGTLVDEQFF
>TRBV7-3|TRBJ2-1|NA|TRBD2
TGTGCCAGCAGCCCCCACGGGGGAAGCGGGGGGGCTGAGCAGTTCTTC
CASSPHGGSGGAEQFF
>TRBV19|TRBJ1-1|NA|NA
TGTGCCAGTAGGCGACAGTTTGAAGCTTTCTTT
CASRRQFEAFF
>TRBV19|TRBJ1-5|NA|NA
TGTGCCAGTAATGAACTTTCGGCTCAGGCCCATCAGCCCCAGCATTTT
CASNELSAQAHQPQHF
>TRBV3-1/TRBV3-2|TRBJ2-5|NA|NA
TGTAGAGGGGGTCAGGGGCGAACGTCCAAAGAGACCCAGTACTTC
CRGGQGRTSKETQYF
>TRBV10-3|TRBJ1-6|NA|NA
TGTGCCATCAGTGAAAGGGGACTAGCCAATTCACCCCTCCACTTT
CAISERGLANSPLHF
>TRBV5-1|TRBJ1-1|NA|NA
TGCGCCAGCAGCTTGGGGATGGGGCAGTGGACTGAAGCTTTCTTT
CASSLGMGQWTEAFF
>TRBV11-2|TRBJ1-3|NA|NA
TGTGCCAGCAGCTCGGGGGATTTGGGAAACACCATATATTTT
CASSSGDLGNTIYF
>TRBV28|TRBJ2-1|few|TRBD1
TGTGCCAGCAGTCCCCTACAGGGGGCAAAAAATTGGGTGGGGAATGAGCAGTTCTTC
CASSPLQGAKNWVGNEQFF
>TRBV19|TRBJ2-5|once|TRBD1
TGTGCCAGTAGTACCGGGACAGGGGGCTTGAAGACCCAGTACTTC
CASSTGTGGLKTQYF
>TRBV5-1|TRBJ1-6|NA|TRBD1
TGCGCCAGCAGTGAGAGCGGGACAGGGATCTACTCCTATAATTCACCCCTCCACTTT
CASSESGTGIYSYNSPLHF
>TRBV7-6|TRBJ2-1|once|TRBD2
TGTGCCAGCAGCTTTAGGCCTAGCGGGGCCAGCTCCTACAATGAGCAGTTCTTC
CASSFRPSGASSYNEQFF
>TRBV6-5|TRBJ1-2|NA|TRBD1
TGTGCCAGCAGTAAGGGACAGCCGGGGGCCTATGGCTACACCTTC
CASSKGQPGAYGYTF
>TRBV6-5|TRBJ1-5|NA|NA
TGTGCCAGCAGTCCCTGGAGGGAGGGAGGACCCCAGCATTTT
CASSPWREGGPQHF
>TRBV19|TRBJ2-2|few|NA
TGTGCCAGTACCTTGGGGGGGCCCACCGGGGAGCTGTTTTTT
CASTLGGPTGELFF
>TRBV3-1/TRBV3-2|TRBJ1-6|many|TRBD1
TGTGCCAGCAGCCAAGAAGGTGACAGGGTTTGGTATTCACCCCTCCACTTT
CASSQEGDRVWYSPLHF
>TRBV27|TRBJ1-2|NA|NA
TGTGCCAGCAGTACAAATCAGGGTAACTATGGCTACACCTTC
CASSTNQGNYGYTF
>TRBV7-9|TRBJ2-3|NA|NA
TGTGCCAGCAGCTTAGGACTCAGCACAGATACGCAGTATTTT
CASSLGLSTDTQYF
>TRBV7-2|TRBJ2-7|NA|NA
TGTGCCAGCAGCCCCAACTCGGGGGGCACCTACGAGCAGTACTTC
CASSPNSGGTYEQYF
>TRBV27|TRBJ2-3|NA|TRBD2
TGTGCCAGCAGTCCTCGACTAGCGGGGGGCACAGATACGCAGTATTTT
CASSPRLAGGTDTQYF
>TRBV3-1/TRBV3-2|TRBJ2-7|NA|NA
TGTGCCAGCCGAGGACAGGGAGGGCGATACGAGCAGTACTTC
CASRGQGGRYEQYF
>TRBV2|TRBJ2-2|NA|TRBD2
TGTGCCAGCAGGGCGACTAGCGTAGACACCGGGGAGCTGTTTTTT
CASRATSVDTGELFF
>TRBV7-2|TRBJ1-3|NA|NA
TGTGCCAGCAGCGGACGAGGGGGTGCCCCTGGAAACACCATATATTTT
CASSGRGGAPGNTIYF
>TRBV11-3|TRBJ2-1|NA|TRBD2
TGTGCCAGCAGCTTATCGAGCGGGGCTAACAATGAGCAGTTCTTC
CASSLSSGANNEQFF
>TRBV19|TRBJ1-3|NA|NA
TGTGCCAGTACGGGGAACGGCCACACCATATATTTT
CASTGNGHTIYF
>TRBV5-1|TRBJ1-1|NA|TRBD1
TGCGCCAGCAGCTGGGACAGGGGCCATGAAGCTTTCTTT
CASSWDRGHEAFF
>TRBV11-3|TRBJ2-5|NA|TRBD2
TGTGCCAGCAGCTTGGGGGGGAGGGCCGAAGAGACCCAGTACTTC
CASSLGGRAEETQYF
>TRBV5-1|TRBJ2-2|NA|NA
TGCGCCAGCACGATAGCGAACACCGGGGAGCTGTTTTTT
CASTIANTGELFF
>TRBV30|TRBJ2-6|once|NA
TGTGCCTGGAGAGCTCGGGCCAACGTCCTGACTTTC
CAWRARANVLTF
>TRBV7-6|TRBJ2-3|NA|NA
TGTGCCAGCAGCTTAGCGGGGCTTCGCGTGACAGATACGCAGTATTTT
CASSLAGLRVTDTQYF
>TRBV6-6|TRBJ1-5|many|NA
TGTGCCAGCAGTTACTCCACAGTTAATAGCAATCAGCCCCAGCATTTT
CASSYSTVNSNQPQHF
>TRBV5-6|TRBJ2-1|NA|TRBD2
TGTGCCAGCATGAAAAAAGGGACTAGGAATGAGCAGTTCTTC
CASMKKGTRNEQFF
>TRBV5-4|TRBJ1-6|NA|TRBD1
TGTGCCAGCAGCTTGTGGCAGGGGGCTTTAAATTCACCCCTCCACTTT
CASSLWQGALNSPLHF
>TRBV6-5|TRBJ2-7|NA|TRBD2
TGTGCCAGCAGCCCCGGACTAGCGTTATCCTACGAGCAGTACTTC
CASSPGLALSYEQYF
>TRBV9|TRBJ1-3|once|NA
TGTGCCAGCAGCGCCAACCGGGCCTACCTAGGGGCGGGAAACACCATATATTTT
CASSANRAYLGAGNTIYF
>TRBV7-2|TRBJ2-5|NA|NA
TGTGCCAGCAGCTGGGGCGGGACTCGCCAAGAGACCCAGTACTTC
CASSWGGTRQETQYF
>TRBV19|TRBJ1-3|NA|TRBD1
TGTACCAGTAGCTCGGACAGGGGGCCTGGAAACACCATATATTTT
CTSSSDRGPGNTIYF
>TRBV18|TRBJ2-1|NA|NA
TGTGCCAGCTCACCTTCGACGGGGGGCCGGGGTGAGCAGTTCTTC
CASSPSTGGRGEQFF
>TRBV7-2|TRBJ2-5|NA|TRBD2
TGTGCCAGCACAATCAGCGGGACGGGGGAGACCCAGTACTTC
CASTISGTGETQYF
>TRBV3-1/TRBV3-2|TRBJ2-3|NA|TRBD2
TGTGCCAGCAGTCGATCTAGCGGGGGGGCCAATACGCAGTATTTT
CASSRSSGGANTQYF
>TRBV2|TRBJ2-5|NA|NA
TGTGCCAGCAGCCAGGACCAAGAGACCCAGTACTTC
CASSQDQETQYF
>TRBV9|TRBJ2-3|NA|NA
TGTGCCAGCAGCGTAGGGGGAGGAGAGGGGACAGATACGCAGTATTTT
CASSVGGGEGTDTQYF
>TRBV5-1|TRBJ1-1|NA|NA
TGCGCCAGCAGCCCGGATGCAGGGCTGAACACTGAAGCTTTCTTT
CASSPDAGLNTEAFF
>TRBV18|TRBJ1-5|NA|NA
TGTGCCAGCTCACTGACGGGACACTTCAATCAGCCCCAGCATTTT
CASSLTGHFNQPQHF
>TRBV5-1|TRBJ2-3|once|TRBD2
TGCGCCAGCAGCTTGGCCCCTAGCGGGGACCCGGATACGCAGTATTTT
CASSLAPSGDPDTQYF
>TRBV10-3|TRBJ2-5|NA|NA
TGTGCCATCAGTGTTTCAGGGCAAGAGACCCAGTACTTC
CAISVSGQETQYF
>TRBV3-1/TRBV3-2|TRBJ1-6|few|NA
TGTGCCAGCGCAAGGGGAGGGGTAGGATCACCCCTCCACTTT
CASARGGVGSPLHF
>TRBV19|TRBJ1-1|NA|TRBD1
TGTGCCAGTAGTAAATGGGTCAGGGGGTCCACTGAAGCTTTCTTT
CASSKWVRGSTEAFF
>TRBV10-3|TRBJ2-5|NA|NA
TGTGCCATCAGGGACCAGGGGACCCAGTACTTC
CAIRDQGTQYF
>TRBV25-1|TRBJ1-4|NA|TRBD1
TGTGCCAGCAGTGACCTGGGAGCAGGGGGTAATGAAAAACTGTTTTTT
CASSDLGAGGNEKLFF
>TRBV7-8|TRBJ2-2|NA|NA
TGTGCCAGCAGCGTCAGTGCGAACACCGGGGAGCTGTTTTTT
CASSVSANTGELFF
>TRBV11-1|TRBJ2-5|NA|TRBD2
TGTGCCAGCAGCTTAGGGAGCGGGGGGGGAGAGACCCAGTACTTC
CASSLGSGGGETQYF